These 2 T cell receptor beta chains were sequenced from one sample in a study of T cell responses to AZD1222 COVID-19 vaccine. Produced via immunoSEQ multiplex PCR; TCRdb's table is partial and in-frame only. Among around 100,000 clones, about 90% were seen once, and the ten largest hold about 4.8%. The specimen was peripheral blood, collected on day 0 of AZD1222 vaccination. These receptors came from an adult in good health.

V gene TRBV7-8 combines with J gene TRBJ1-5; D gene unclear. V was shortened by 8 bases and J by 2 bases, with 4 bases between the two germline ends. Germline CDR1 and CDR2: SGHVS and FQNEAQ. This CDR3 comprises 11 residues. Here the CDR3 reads CASGGNQPQHF. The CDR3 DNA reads TGTGCCAGCGGAGGCAATCAGCCCCAGCATTTT.

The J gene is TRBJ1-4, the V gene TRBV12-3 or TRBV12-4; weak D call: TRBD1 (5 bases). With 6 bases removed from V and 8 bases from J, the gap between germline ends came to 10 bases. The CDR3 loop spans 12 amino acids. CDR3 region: CASRDDREKLFF. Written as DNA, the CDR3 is TGTGCCAGCAGGGACGACAGAGAAAAACTGTTTTTT.